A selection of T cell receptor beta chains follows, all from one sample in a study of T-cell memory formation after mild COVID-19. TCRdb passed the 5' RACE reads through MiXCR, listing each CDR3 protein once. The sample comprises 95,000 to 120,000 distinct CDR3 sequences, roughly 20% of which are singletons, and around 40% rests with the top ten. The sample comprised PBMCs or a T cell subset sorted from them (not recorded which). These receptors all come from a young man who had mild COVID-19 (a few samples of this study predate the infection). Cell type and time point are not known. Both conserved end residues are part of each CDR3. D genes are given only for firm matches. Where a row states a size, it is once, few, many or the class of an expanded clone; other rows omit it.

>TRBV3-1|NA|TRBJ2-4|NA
CASSLTGTFNIQYF
TGTGCCAGCAGCCTTACCGGGACTTTCAACATTCAGTACTTC
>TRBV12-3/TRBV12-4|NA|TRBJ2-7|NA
CASSPRTRYEQYF
TGTGCCAGCAGCCCTCGGACAAGATACGAGCAGTACTTC
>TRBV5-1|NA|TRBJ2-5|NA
CASRRTAQYQETQYF
TGCGCCAGCAGAAGGACAGCACAGTACCAAGAGACCCAGTACTTC
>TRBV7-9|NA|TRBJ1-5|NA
CASSSPDQPQHF
TGTGCCAGCAGCTCCCCAGATCAGCCCCAGCATTTT
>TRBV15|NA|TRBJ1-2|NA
CATSRDLTGARFYGYTF
TGTGCCACCAGCAGGGATCTAACCGGGGCACGATTCTATGGCTACACCTTC
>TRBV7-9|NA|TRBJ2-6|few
CASMGAGANVLTF
TGTGCCAGCATGGGGGCTGGGGCCAACGTCCTGACTTTC
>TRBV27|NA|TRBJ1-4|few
CASSWASYGKLFF
TGTGCCAGCAGTTGGGCCTCTTATGGGAAACTGTTTTTT
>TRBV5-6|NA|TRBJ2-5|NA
CASSRGTEETQYF
TGTGCCAGCAGCCGGGGAACGGAAGAGACCCAGTACTTC
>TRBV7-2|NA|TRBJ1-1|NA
CASSLPAGRANTEAFF
TGTGCCAGCAGCTTGCCCGCAGGACGGGCGAACACTGAAGCTTTCTTT
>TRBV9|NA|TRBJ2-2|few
CASAGRGANTGELFF
TGTGCCAGCGCGGGAAGGGGGGCGAACACCGGGGAGCTGTTTTTT
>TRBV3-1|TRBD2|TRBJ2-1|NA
CASSHVGGSYNEQFF
TGTGCCAGCAGCCACGTGGGGGGGTCCTACAATGAGCAGTTCTTC
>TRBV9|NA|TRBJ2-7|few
CASSVTGAHEQYF
TGTGCCAGCAGCGTTACGGGGGCCCACGAGCAGTACTTC
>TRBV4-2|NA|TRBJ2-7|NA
CASSQAAGGSYERYF
TGTGCCAGCAGCCAAGCCGCGGGTGGTTCCTACGAGCGGTACTTC
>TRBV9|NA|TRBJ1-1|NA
CASSVGAPTEAFF
TGTGCCAGCAGCGTAGGGGCTCCCACTGAAGCTTTCTTT
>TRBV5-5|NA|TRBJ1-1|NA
CASSTRPGSVTEAFF
TGTGCCAGCAGCACTCGTCCAGGGTCCGTCACTGAAGCTTTCTTT
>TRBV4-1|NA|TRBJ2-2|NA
CASSQGGGLTGELFF
TGCGCCAGCAGCCAGGGAGGGGGGCTGACCGGGGAGCTGTTTTTT
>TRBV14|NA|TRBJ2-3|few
CASSPPSWREDTQYF
TGTGCCAGCAGCCCTCCTTCTTGGAGGGAAGATACGCAGTATTTT
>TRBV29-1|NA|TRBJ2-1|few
CSVEGFITGARSYNEQFF
TGCAGCGTTGAAGGTTTTATAACGGGGGCTCGCTCCTACAATGAGCAGTTCTTC
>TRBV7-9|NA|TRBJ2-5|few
CASSDSFRTEETQYF
TGTGCCAGCAGCGACAGTTTTCGGACGGAAGAGACCCAGTACTTC
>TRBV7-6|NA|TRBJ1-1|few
CASSDGGVTEAFF
TGTGCCAGCAGCGACGGCGGGGTCACTGAAGCTTTCTTT
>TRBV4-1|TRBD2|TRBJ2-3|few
CASTKLAGDTDTQYF
TGCGCCAGCACAAAACTAGCGGGAGACACAGATACGCAGTATTTT
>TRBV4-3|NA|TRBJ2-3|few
CASSQDGGATDTQYF
TGCGCCAGCAGCCAAGATGGGGGGGCTACAGATACGCAGTATTTT
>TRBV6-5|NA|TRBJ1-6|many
CASSYGEGSGSPLHF
TGTGCCAGCAGTTACGGAGAAGGATCGGGTTCACCCCTCCACTTT
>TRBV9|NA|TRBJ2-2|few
CASSEFPGELFF
TGTGCCAGCAGCGAGTTCCCCGGGGAGCTGTTTTTT
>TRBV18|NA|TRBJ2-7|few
CASSPQSSFYEQYF
TGTGCCAGCTCACCTCAGTCTAGCTTCTACGAGCAGTACTTC